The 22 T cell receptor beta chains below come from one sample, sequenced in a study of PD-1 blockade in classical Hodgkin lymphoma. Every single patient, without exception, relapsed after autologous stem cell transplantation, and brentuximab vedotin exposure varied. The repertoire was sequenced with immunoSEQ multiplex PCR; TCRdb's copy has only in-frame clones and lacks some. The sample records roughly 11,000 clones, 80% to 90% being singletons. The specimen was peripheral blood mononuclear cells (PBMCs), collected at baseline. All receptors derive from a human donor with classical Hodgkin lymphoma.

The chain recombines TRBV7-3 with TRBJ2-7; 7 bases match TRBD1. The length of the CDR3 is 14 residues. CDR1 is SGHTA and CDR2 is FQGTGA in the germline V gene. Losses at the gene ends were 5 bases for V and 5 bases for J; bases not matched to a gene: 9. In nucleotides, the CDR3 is TGTGCCAGCAGCGTATCGACAGGGTCTAACGAGCAGTACTTC. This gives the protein CASSVSTGSNEQYF.

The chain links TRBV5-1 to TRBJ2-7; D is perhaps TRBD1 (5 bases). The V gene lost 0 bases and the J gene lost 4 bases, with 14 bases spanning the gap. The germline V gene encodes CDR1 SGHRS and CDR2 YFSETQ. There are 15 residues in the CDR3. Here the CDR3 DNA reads TGCGCCAGCAGCTTGGGGCAGGGTAATTGGTACGAGCAGTACTTC. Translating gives CASSLGQGNWYEQYF.

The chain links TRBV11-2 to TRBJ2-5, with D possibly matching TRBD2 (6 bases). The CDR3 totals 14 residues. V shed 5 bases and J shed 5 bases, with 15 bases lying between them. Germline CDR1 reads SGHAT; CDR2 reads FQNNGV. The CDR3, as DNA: TGTGCCAGCAGCACGGGGGACCTTAGGGAGACCCAGTACTTC. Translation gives CASSTGDLRETQYF.

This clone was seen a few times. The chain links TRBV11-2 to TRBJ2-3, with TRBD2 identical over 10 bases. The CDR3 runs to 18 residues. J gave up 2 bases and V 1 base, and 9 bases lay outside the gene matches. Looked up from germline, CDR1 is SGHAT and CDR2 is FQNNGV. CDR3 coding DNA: TGTGCCAGCAGCTTAGTACCCCAAGCGGGAGGGGACACAGATACGCAGTATTTT. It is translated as CASSLVPQAGGDTDTQYF. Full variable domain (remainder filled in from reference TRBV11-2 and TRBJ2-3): EAGVAQSPRYKIIEKRQSVAFWCNPISGHATLYWYQQILGQGPKLLIQFQNNGVVDDSQLPKDRFSAERLKGVDSTLKIQPAKLEDSAVYLCASSLVPQAGGDTDTQYFGPGTRLTVL.

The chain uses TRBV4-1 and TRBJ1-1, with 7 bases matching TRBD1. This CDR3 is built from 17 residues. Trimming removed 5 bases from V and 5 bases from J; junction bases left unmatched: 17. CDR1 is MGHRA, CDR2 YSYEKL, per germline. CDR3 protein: CASSGNRGGMGWTEAFF. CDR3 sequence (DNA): TGCGCCAGCAGCGGAAACAGGGGAGGAATGGGGTGGACTGAAGCTTTCTTT.

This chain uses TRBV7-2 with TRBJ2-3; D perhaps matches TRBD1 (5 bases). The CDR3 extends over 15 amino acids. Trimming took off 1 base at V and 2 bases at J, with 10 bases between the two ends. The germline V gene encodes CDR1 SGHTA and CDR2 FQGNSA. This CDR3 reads CASSLGSTVTDTQYF. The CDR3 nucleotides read TGTGCCAGCAGCTTAGGGTCGACAGTCACAGATACGCAGTATTTT.

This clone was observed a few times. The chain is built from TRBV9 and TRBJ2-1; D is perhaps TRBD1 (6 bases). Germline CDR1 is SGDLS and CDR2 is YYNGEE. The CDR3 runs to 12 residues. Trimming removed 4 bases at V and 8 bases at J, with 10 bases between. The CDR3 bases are TGTGCCAGCAGCCCCCAGGGGTATGAGCAGTTCTTC. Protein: CASSPQGYEQFF.

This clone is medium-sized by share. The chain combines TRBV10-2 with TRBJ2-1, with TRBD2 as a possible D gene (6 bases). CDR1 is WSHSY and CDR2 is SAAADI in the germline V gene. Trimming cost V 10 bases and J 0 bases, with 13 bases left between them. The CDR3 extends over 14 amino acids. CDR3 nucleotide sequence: TGCGCCACTCAAGAGGAGGGCTCCTACAATGAGCAGTTCTTC. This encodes CATQEEGSYNEQFF.

The CDR3 reads CASSLVGGSNTGELFF. The DNA for the CDR3 is TGTGCCAGCAGCTTGGTAGGCGGGAGTAACACCGGGGAGCTGTTTTTT. V and J are TRBV5-6 and TRBJ2-2; 7 bases agree with TRBD2. The CDR3 loop spans 16 amino acids. The V and J ends lost 0 bases and 2 bases, in that order; junction bases with no gene match: 4. CDR1 SGHDT and CDR2 YYEEEE come from the germline V gene.

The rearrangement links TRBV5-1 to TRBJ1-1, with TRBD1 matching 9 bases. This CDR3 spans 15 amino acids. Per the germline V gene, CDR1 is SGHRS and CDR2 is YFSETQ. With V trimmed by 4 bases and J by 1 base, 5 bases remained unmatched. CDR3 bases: TGCGCCAGCAGCGCGGGACAGGGCTCGAACACTGAAGCTTTCTTT. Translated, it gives CASSAGQGSNTEAFF. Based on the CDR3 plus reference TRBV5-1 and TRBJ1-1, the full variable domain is KAGVTQTPRYLIKTRGQQVTLSCSPISGHRSVSWYQQTPGQGLQFLFEYFSETQRNKGNFPGRFSGRQFSNSRSEMNVSTLELGDSALYLCASSAGQGSNTEAFFGQGTRLTVV.

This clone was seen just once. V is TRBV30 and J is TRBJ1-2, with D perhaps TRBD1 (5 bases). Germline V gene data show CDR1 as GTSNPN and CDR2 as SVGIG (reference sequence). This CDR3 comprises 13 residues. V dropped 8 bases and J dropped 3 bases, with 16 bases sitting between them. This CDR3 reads CAGTGTVDYGYTF. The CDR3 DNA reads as TGTGCCGGAACAGGTACCGTTGACTATGGCTACACCTTC.

CDR3 protein: CASKTVDTQYF. The CDR3 DNA sequence: TGTGCCAGCAAGACCGTAGATACGCAGTATTTT. The chain recombines TRBV28 with TRBJ2-3; D gene unclear. CDR3 length: 11 amino acids. The V end lost 7 bases, the J end lost 5 bases, and 7 bases lay between the germline ends. Germline CDR1 and CDR2: MDHEN and SYDVKM.

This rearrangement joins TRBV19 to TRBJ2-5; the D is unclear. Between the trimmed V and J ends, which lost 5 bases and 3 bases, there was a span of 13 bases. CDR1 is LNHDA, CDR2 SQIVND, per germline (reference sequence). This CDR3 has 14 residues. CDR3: CASSDRPGKETQYF. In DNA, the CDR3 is TGTGCCAGTAGTGATCGTCCAGGAAAAGAGACCCAGTACTTC.

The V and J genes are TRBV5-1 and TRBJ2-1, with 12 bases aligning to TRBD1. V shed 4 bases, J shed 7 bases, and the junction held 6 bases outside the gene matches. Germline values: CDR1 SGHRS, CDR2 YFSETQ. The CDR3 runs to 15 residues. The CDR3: CASSAPGQGANEQFF. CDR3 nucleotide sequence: TGCGCCAGCAGCGCCCCGGGACAGGGGGCAAATGAGCAGTTCTTC.

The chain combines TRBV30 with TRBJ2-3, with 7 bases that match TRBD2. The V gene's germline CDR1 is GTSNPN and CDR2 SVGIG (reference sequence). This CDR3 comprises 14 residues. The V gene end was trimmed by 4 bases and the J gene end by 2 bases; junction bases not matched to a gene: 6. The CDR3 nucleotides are TGTGCCTGGAATCGAGCGGGGTCCACAGATACGCAGTATTTT. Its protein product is CAWNRAGSTDTQYF. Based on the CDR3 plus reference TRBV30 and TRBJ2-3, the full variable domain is SQTIHQWPATLVQPVGSPLSLECTVEGTSNPNLYWYRQAAGRGLQLLFYSVGIGQISSEVPQNLSASRPQDRQFILSSKKLLLSDSGFYLCAWNRAGSTDTQYFGPGTRLTVL.

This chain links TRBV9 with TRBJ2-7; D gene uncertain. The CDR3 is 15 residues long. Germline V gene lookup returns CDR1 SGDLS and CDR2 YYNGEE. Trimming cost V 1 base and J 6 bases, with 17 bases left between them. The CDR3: CASSVNRQSLGEQYF. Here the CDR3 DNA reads TGTGCCAGCAGCGTAAATAGGCAGTCTCTAGGCGAGCAGTACTTC.

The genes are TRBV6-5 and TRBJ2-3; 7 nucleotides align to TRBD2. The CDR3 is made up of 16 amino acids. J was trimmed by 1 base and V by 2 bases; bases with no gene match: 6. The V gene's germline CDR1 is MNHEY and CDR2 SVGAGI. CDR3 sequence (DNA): TGTGCCAGCAGTTACCATCTCAGCGGGGGCACAGATACGCAGTATTTT. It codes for CASSYHLSGGTDTQYF.

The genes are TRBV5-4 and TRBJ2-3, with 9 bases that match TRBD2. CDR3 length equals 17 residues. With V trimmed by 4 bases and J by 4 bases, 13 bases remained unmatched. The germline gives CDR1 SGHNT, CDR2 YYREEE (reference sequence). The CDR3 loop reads CASSPAGLAGFSDTQYF. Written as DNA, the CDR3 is TGTGCCAGCAGCCCGGCAGGCCTAGCGGGATTCTCAGATACGCAGTATTTT.

The CDR3 spells CASSLDIGGRSGNTIYF. CDR3 DNA sequence: TGCGCCAGCAGCTTGGATATAGGGGGGAGGTCTGGAAACACCATATATTTT. J is TRBJ1-3 and V is TRBV5-1; TRBD1 is a possible D gene (6 bases). Trimming left V 0 bases short and J 1 base short, with 14 bases between. The V gene's germline CDR1 is SGHRS and CDR2 YFSETQ. The CDR3 covers 17 residues.

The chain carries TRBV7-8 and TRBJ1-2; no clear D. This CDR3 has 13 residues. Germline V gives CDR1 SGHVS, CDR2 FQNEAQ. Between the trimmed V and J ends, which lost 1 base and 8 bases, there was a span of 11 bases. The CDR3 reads CASSLDSREGYTF. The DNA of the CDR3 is TGTGCCAGCAGCTTAGATAGTCGAGAGGGCTACACCTTC.

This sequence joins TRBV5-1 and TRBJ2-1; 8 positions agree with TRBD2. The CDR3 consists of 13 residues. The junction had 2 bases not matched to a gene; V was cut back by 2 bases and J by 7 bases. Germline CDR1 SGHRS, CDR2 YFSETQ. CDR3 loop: CASSFRGGNEQFF. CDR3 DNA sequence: TGCGCCAGCAGCTTCCGCGGGGGGAATGAGCAGTTCTTC. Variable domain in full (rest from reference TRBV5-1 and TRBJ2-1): KAGVTQTPRYLIKTRGQQVTLSCSPISGHRSVSWYQQTPGQGLQFLFEYFSETQRNKGNFPGRFSGRQFSNSRSEMNVSTLELGDSALYLCASSFRGGNEQFFGPGTRLTVL.

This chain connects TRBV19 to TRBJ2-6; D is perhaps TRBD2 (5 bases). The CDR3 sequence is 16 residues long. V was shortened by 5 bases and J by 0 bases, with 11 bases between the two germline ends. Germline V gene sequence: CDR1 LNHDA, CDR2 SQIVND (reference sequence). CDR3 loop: CASSSEAASGANVLTF. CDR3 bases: TGTGCCAGTAGTTCGGAGGCAGCCTCTGGGGCCAACGTCCTGACTTTC.